This T cell receptor beta chain was obtained from a study of blood T cells in healthy people across ages. The CDR3 has 14 amino acids. Per the germline V gene, CDR1 is SQVTM and CDR2 is ANQGSEA. Study-wide points: A roughly linear fall in TCR beta diversity per million T cells was seen with increasing age. Expanded clonotype shifts may have been confounded, as the donors had an unknown CMV status.

Concerning this clonotype itself: The antigen remains undetermined. An end of the junction does not agree with germline; a read error may underlie this.

Primers used in a second PCR of roughly 6 to 12 cycles were a sample-barcoded 5' primer and a J-beta primer mix. TCRdb used MiXCR to reprocess the 5' RACE reads, holding one entry per CDR3 protein. Of 910,000 or so distinct CDR3 sequences in the sample, around 54% were seen once. This receptor was identified in a woman in her sixties in good health. Sequences were obtained from blood. The chain carries TRBV29-1 and TRBJ2-3, with TRBD1 matching 7 bases. Written as DNA, the CDR3 is TGCAGCGTCGAGGGACAGCTCCTCACAGATGCGCAGTATTTT. Its protein is CSVEGQLLTDAQYF.